This T cell receptor (beta chain) was profiled in a study of cytomegalovirus exposure and HLA in healthy donors. A word on this clone: Its antigen is not known.

Trimming shortened V by 0 bases and J by 3 bases, and 12 bases separated the two germline ends. The CDR3 spans 15 residues. CDR1 LGHNA and CDR2 YNFKEQ come from the germline V gene. Regarding the study as a whole: The authors enumerated 150 to 200 TCR beta chains as linked to cytomegalovirus. Among the most significant clusters, several appeared linked to common viral pathogens in a later analysis. In a later analysis, V- and J-gene trimming of beta chains associated with a DCLRE1C missense variant, replicated independently. An Asian-associated ancestry cluster reportedly showed fewer N-insertions than the approximately 630-donor mean in a later analysis.

PCR used 60 Vbeta primers and 13 Jbeta primers. TCRdb's table, derived via immunoSEQ multiplex PCR, lists solely in-frame clones and lacks some. The table includes about 200,000 clones, about 80% detected once. This TCR came from a male donor in good health and CMV-seronegative. The sequenced sample consisted of PBMCs. The V and J genes are TRBV4-2 and TRBJ2-7; D is possibly TRBD1 (5 bases). For the CDR3, the DNA is TGTGCCAGCAGCCAAGATCAGGGTGCCCTCTACGAGCAGTACTTC. Its translation is CASSQDQGALYEQYF.